A single sample is the source of the 20 T cell receptor beta chains below, sequenced in a study of vaccination and CD4 T cells after COVID-19. This sample's time point: late sampling 161 to 241 days after vaccination in three convalescent patients. MiXCR, run by TCRdb on the PCR reads, gives a single entry per CDR3 protein. The sample carries about 31,000 distinct CDR3 sequences, 49% recorded once. The sample here was CD4+ T cells from blood, taken about 7 months after SARS-CoV-2 vaccination. These receptors were taken from a human donor who had recovered from COVID-19.

Only a few counts were recorded for this clonotype. J is TRBJ2-3 and V is TRBV20-1; 7 bases are shared with TRBD2. This CDR3 contains 13 residues. Germline trimming cut 7 bases from V and 3 bases from J; bases unmatched to any gene: 7. CDR1 DFQATT and CDR2 SNEGSKA come from the germline V gene (reference sequence). This chain's CDR3 is CSVARAGTDTQYF. In DNA, the CDR3 is TGCAGTGTTGCACGAGCGGGAACAGATACGCAGTATTTT.

V is TRBV7-9 and J is TRBJ2-3, with 11 nucleotides matching TRBD2. Germline V CDR1 and CDR2: SEHNR, FQNEAQ (reference sequence). The CDR3 is 17 amino acids. V dropped 3 bases and J dropped 2; count of bases not matched to a gene: 7. The chain's CDR3 is CASSFQRGLADTDTQYF. Here the CDR3 DNA reads TGTGCCAGCAGCTTCCAGCGGGGACTAGCGGACACAGATACGCAGTATTTT.

This rearrangement joins TRBV27 to TRBJ2-7, with 7 bases that match TRBD2. The V gene's germline CDR1 is MNHEY and CDR2 SMNVEV (reference sequence). V gave up 3 bases and J gave up 3 bases; unmatched junction bases: 5. The CDR3 length is 14 residues. The CDR3 DNA is TGTGCCAGCAGTTTCGGGGCTAGCGGCTACGAGCAGTACTTC. Residues: CASSFGASGYEQYF.

This chain uses TRBV6-5 with TRBJ2-7; 7 positions agree with TRBD2. Germline CDR1 is MNHEY and CDR2 is SVGAGI. J gave up 4 bases and V 0 bases, and 6 bases lay outside the gene matches. This CDR3 comprises 15 residues. This chain's CDR3 is CASSYSNGRIYEQYF. In nucleotides, the CDR3 is TGTGCCAGCAGTTACTCGAACGGGAGGATTTACGAGCAGTACTTC.

This clonotype was seen more than once but under ten times. CDR3 sequence: CASSHRNSPLHF. Written as DNA, the CDR3 is TGTGCCAGCAGTCACAGAAATTCACCCCTCCACTTT. The chain links TRBV5-8 to TRBJ1-6; D is unresolved. This CDR3 spans 12 amino acids. Trimming took 5 bases from V and 7 from J, leaving 7 bases between them. CDR1 is SGHTS, CDR2 YDEGEE, per germline.

This clonotype was detected only a few times. The chain links TRBV6-1 to TRBJ1-2; 9 nucleotides align to TRBD1. Germline loops: CDR1 MNHNS, CDR2 SASEGT. The CDR3 is 15 residues long. The V gene end was trimmed by 6 bases and the J gene end by 3 bases; junction bases not matched to a gene: 8. The CDR3 loop is CASSATGGADYGYTF. CDR3 bases: TGTGCCAGCAGCGCAACAGGGGGCGCGGACTATGGCTACACCTTC.

This clonotype was seen a handful of times. The chain carries TRBV27 and TRBJ2-7, with 7 bases fitting TRBD1. Unmatched junction bases numbered 10, after V lost 0 bases and J lost 5 bases. In germline, CDR1 is MNHEY, CDR2 SMNVEV (reference sequence). The CDR3 has 16 residues. CDR3 coding DNA: TGTGCCAGCAGTTTATCGATCACAGGGGTAAGCAACGAGCAGTACTTC. Translation gives CASSLSITGVSNEQYF.

The chain couples TRBV27 to TRBJ1-5; no reliable D call. The V end was cut by 5 bases, the J end by 1 base, with 12 bases between. The CDR3 is made up of 15 amino acids. Germline V lookup: CDR1 MNHEY, CDR2 SMNVEV (reference sequence). In DNA form, the CDR3 reads TGTGCCAGCAGTGTGGGTTTAGGGAGCAATCAGCCCCAGCATTTT. Translation gives CASSVGLGSNQPQHF.

The chain is built from TRBV6-1 and TRBJ1-2, with D uncertain. Trimming removed 6 bases from V and 2 bases from J, with 7 bases in between. CDR3 length: 12 amino acids. Germline V gene data show CDR1 as MNHNS and CDR2 as SASEGT. The CDR3, as DNA: TGTGCCAGCAGCAGCAACAACTATGGCTACACCTTC. Its protein is CASSSNNYGYTF.

The chain joins TRBV7-3 to TRBJ2-1, with 8 nucleotides matching TRBD2. Looked up from germline, CDR1 is SGHTA and CDR2 is FQGTGA. Trimming took 5 bases from V and 4 from J; bases not matched to a gene: 7. The CDR3 is 15 residues long. CDR3 nucleotide sequence: TGTGCCAGCAGCCCAAGACTAGCGTCTTACAATGAGCAGTTCTTC. It codes for CASSPRLASYNEQFF. Combining the CDR3 with reference TRBV7-3 and TRBJ2-1 gives the whole variable domain GAGVSQTPSNKVTEKGKYVELRCDPISGHTALYWYRQSLGQGPEFLIYFQGTGAADDSGLPNDRFFAVRPEGSVSTLKIQRTERGDSAVYLCASSPRLASYNEQFFGPGTRLTVL.

This rearrangement joins TRBV27 to TRBJ2-7; 7 bases line up with TRBD1. The V gene end was trimmed by 3 bases and the J gene end by 0 bases; junction bases not matched to a gene: 2. Germline V CDR1 and CDR2: MNHEY, SMNVEV (reference sequence). The CDR3 totals 14 residues. The CDR3 DNA follows: TGTGCCAGCAGTTTCTCAGGGGGCTCCTACGAGCAGTACTTC. Protein product: CASSFSGGSYEQYF.

This clonotype was seen more than once but under ten times. This sequence joins TRBV27 and TRBJ1-1; a possible D gene is TRBD1 (5 bases). Trimming took off 0 bases at V and 4 bases at J, with 12 bases between the two ends. CDR1 is MNHEY, CDR2 SMNVEV, per germline (reference sequence). The CDR3 has 15 amino acids. The CDR3 loop reads CASSLSGGMGTEAFF. The CDR3 DNA reads TGTGCCAGCAGTTTATCGGGGGGTATGGGCACTGAAGCTTTCTTT.

This clonotype was counted only a few times. The rearrangement uses TRBV6-1 and TRBJ1-2; D is unresolved. This CDR3 has 15 amino acids. The germline V gene has CDR1 MNHNS and CDR2 SASEGT. With 2 bases removed from V and 8 bases from J, the gap between germline ends came to 18 bases. The CDR3 bases are TGTGCCAGCAGTGAATTGGAGGGCGCGACCGGGGGCTACACCTTC. This translates into CASSELEGATGGYTF.

The rearrangement links TRBV6-5 to TRBJ2-1; D is ambiguous. CDR1 MNHEY and CDR2 SVGAGI come from the germline V gene. The CDR3 totals 13 residues. Trimming left V 0 bases short and J 5 bases short, with 5 bases between. CDR3 bases: TGTGCCAGCAGTTACTCCGTAAACAATGAGCAGTTCTTC. Its translation is CASSYSVNNEQFF.

This clonotype showed up just a few times. The chain combines TRBV12-3 or TRBV12-4 with TRBJ1-5; D not certain. This CDR3 comprises 13 residues. Trimming took off 7 bases at V and 4 bases at J, with 11 bases between the two ends. The CDR3 sequence: CASTQVWNQPQHF. In nucleotides, the CDR3 is TGTGCCAGCACCCAGGTATGGAATCAGCCCCAGCATTTT.

In its sample, this clonotype was seen a few times. This chain uses TRBV20-1 with TRBJ2-7; TRBD2 aligns across 9 bases. The J segment lost 7 bases and the V segment lost 0 bases, leaving 10 bases of the junction unmatched. The CDR3 is made up of 15 amino acids. Germline V gene data show CDR1 as DFQATT and CDR2 as SNEGSKA (reference sequence). The CDR3 reads CSARDSGGRAREQYF. CDR3 coding DNA: TGCAGTGCTAGAGATTCAGGCGGGAGGGCTAGGGAGCAGTACTTC.

The chain employs TRBV6-1 and TRBJ2-2; 7 nucleotides align to TRBD2. The CDR3 spans 15 residues. V shed 7 bases, J shed 5 bases, and the junction held 10 bases outside the gene matches. The V gene's germline CDR1 is MNHNS and CDR2 SASEGT. In DNA form, the CDR3 reads TGTGCCAGCAAGAGAAGCGGGACTTGGACCGGGGAGCTGTTTTTT. This sequence encodes CASKRSGTWTGELFF.

The V and J genes are TRBV6-2 or TRBV6-3 and TRBJ2-5; TRBD1 matches 7 bases. The CDR3 is 15 residues long. Per the germline V gene, CDR1 is MNHEY and CDR2 is SVGEGT. V was clipped by 6 bases and J by 5 bases; unmatched bases: 12. This chain's CDR3 is CASRYRDRGRETQYF. The CDR3 nucleotides read TGTGCCAGCAGATACCGGGACAGAGGTCGCGAGACCCAGTACTTC.

This clonotype was found a few times. V is TRBV28 and J is TRBJ2-7; D is unresolved. Germline CDR1 is MDHEN and CDR2 is SYDVKM. With 3 bases removed from V and 3 bases from J, the gap between germline ends came to 15 bases. This CDR3 region has 15 residues. This chain's CDR3 is CASSFFSVGVYEQYF. Written as DNA, the CDR3 is TGTGCCAGCAGTTTTTTTTCAGTTGGGGTCTACGAGCAGTACTTC.

This chain links TRBV6-1 with TRBJ2-3; 8 positions agree with TRBD2. Germline V gene sequence: CDR1 MNHNS, CDR2 SASEGT. V lost 7 bases, J lost 5 bases, and 11 bases stayed unmatched. There are 15 residues in the CDR3. CDR3 DNA sequence: TGTGCCAGCACCGATGGGGGACTAGGTGGAGATACGCAGTATTTT. Protein product: CASTDGGLGGDTQYF.